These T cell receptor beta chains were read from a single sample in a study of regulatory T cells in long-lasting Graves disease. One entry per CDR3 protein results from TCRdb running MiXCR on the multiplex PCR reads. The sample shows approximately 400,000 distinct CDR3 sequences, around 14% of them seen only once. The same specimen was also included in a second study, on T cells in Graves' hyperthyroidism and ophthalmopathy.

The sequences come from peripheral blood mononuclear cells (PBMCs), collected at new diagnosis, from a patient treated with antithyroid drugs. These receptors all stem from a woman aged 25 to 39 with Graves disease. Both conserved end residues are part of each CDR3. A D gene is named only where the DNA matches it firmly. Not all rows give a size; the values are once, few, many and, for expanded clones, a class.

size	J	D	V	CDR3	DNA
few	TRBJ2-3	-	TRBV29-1	CSVERGDSTDTQYF	TGCAGCGTTGAAAGGGGGGATTCCACAGATACGCAGTATTTT
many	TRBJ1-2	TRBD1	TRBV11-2	CASRRLTGMGGYTF	TGTGCCAGCAGGAGGTTGACAGGGATGGGTGGCTACACCTTC
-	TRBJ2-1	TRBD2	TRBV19	CASTPSGLAGSSYNEQFF	TGTGCCAGTACCCCAAGTGGACTAGCGGGAAGCTCCTACAATGAGCAGTTCTTC
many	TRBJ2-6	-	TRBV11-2	CASSFLQGKAGANVLTF	TGTGCCAGCAGCTTCCTTCAGGGGAAGGCTGGGGCCAACGTCCTGACTTTC
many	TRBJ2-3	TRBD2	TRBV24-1	CATSATSGSDTQYF	TGTGCCACCAGTGCGACTAGCGGGAGTGATACGCAGTATTTT
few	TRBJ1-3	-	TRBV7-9	CASSLGARESTIYF	TGTGCCAGCAGCTTAGGCGCCAGGGAGAGCACCATATATTTT
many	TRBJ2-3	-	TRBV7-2	CASSLNLALTDTQYF	TGTGCCAGCAGCTTGAACCTGGCCCTCACAGATACGCAGTATTTT
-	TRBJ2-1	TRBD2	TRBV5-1	CASSRLGTSGRARGGYNEQFF	TGCGCCAGCAGCCGCCTGGGGACTAGCGGGAGGGCCAGGGGGGGTTACAATGAGCAGTTCTTC
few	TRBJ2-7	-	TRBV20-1	CSARGRDKPYEQYF	TGCAGTGCTAGAGGGCGGGACAAACCCTACGAGCAGTACTTC
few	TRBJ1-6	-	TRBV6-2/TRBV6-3	CASSLVLVTASPLHF	TGTGCCAGCAGTTTGGTCTTGGTTACAGCTTCACCCCTCCACTTT
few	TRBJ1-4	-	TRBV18	CASSANPGPINEKLFF	TGTGCCAGCTCAGCCAATCCGGGACCTATTAATGAAAAACTGTTTTTT
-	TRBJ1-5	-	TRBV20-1	CSARDRAINQPQHF	TGCAGTGCTAGAGACCGGGCCATCAATCAGCCCCAGCATTTT
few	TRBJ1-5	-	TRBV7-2	CASSSRGLSQHF	TGTGCCAGCAGCTCCCGTGGGTTATCCCAGCATTTT
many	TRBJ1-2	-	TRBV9	CASSYTTAVLGGYGYTF	TGTGCCAGCAGCTACACGACAGCTGTATTAGGAGGGTATGGCTACACCTTC
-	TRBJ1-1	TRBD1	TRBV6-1	CASSTTTGVGTEAFF	TGTGCCAGCAGTACCACGACAGGGGTTGGGACTGAAGCTTTCTTT
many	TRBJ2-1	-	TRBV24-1	CATSDFGDAHYNEQFF	TGTGCCACCAGTGATTTTGGAGATGCGCATTACAATGAGCAGTTCTTC
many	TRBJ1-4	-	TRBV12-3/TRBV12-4	CASTRDSARGKLFF	TGTGCCAGCACCCGAGACTCAGCGCGAGGAAAACTGTTTTTT
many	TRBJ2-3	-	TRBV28	CASSSPPRSTDTQYF	TGTGCCAGCAGTTCCCCCCCCCGTAGCACAGATACGCAGTATTTT
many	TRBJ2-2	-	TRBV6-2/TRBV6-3	CASSGLAPNTGELFF	TGTGCCAGCAGCGGGCTAGCGCCGAACACCGGGGAGCTGTTTTTT
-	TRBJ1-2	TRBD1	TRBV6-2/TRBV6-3	CASTKGGAGGGYGYTF	TGTGCCAGCACCAAAGGGGGGGCAGGGGGCGGCTATGGCTACACCTTC
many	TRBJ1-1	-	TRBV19	CASSIQGQNTEAFF	TGTGCCAGTAGTATTCAGGGACAGAACACTGAAGCTTTCTTT
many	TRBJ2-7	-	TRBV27	CASSFNPESF	TGTGCCAGCAGTTTTAACCCCGAGTCCTTC
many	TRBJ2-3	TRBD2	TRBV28	CASSGKDLAGGFTDTQYF	TGTGCCAGCAGCGGAAAGGATTTAGCGGGAGGGTTCACAGATACGCAGTATTTT
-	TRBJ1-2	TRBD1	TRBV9	CASSGIRGLSINYGYTF	TGTGCCAGCAGCGGCATCAGGGGGCTTAGTATAAACTATGGCTACACCTTC
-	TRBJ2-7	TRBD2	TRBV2	CASSGRLAGGPQGEQYF	TGTGCCAGCAGTGGGCGACTAGCGGGAGGGCCCCAGGGCGAGCAGTACTTC
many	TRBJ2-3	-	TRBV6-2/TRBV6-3	CASSSFRKDTQYF	TGTGCCAGCAGTTCGTTCCGGAAAGATACGCAGTATTTT
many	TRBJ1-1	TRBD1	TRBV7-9	CASRGLTGNHAEAFF	TGTGCCAGCAGGGGATTGACAGGGAACCACGCTGAAGCTTTCTTT
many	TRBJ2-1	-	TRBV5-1	CASSPGGSGKFYEQFF	TGCGCCAGCAGCCCCGGGGGCAGCGGGAAGTTCTATGAGCAGTTCTTC
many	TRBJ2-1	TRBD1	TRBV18	CASSPPTGGSEEEQFF	TGTGCCAGCTCACCCCCGACAGGGGGTAGCGAGGAAGAGCAGTTCTTC
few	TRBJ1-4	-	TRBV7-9	CASFWGPREKLFF	TGTGCCAGCTTCTGGGGTCCTCGCGAAAAACTGTTTTTT
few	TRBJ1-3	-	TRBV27	CASSLYPPPGRSSGNTIYF	TGTGCCAGCAGTTTATACCCGCCCCCCGGACGGTCTTCTGGAAACACCATATATTTT
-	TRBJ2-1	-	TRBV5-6	CASSLAGPVSSYDEQFF	TGTGCCAGCAGCTTGGCCGGACCCGTTAGCTCCTACGATGAGCAGTTCTTC
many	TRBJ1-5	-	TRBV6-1	CASTPDGNSNQPQHF	TGTGCCAGCACCCCTGACGGTAATAGCAATCAGCCCCAGCATTTT
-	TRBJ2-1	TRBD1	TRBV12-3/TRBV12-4	CASSPRQGWNEQFF	TGTGCCAGCAGTCCCCGACAGGGTTGGAATGAGCAGTTCTTC
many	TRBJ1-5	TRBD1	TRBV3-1	CASSQDSWTGKGNQPQHF	TGTGCCAGCAGCCAAGACTCGTGGACAGGGAAGGGCAATCAGCCCCAGCATTTT
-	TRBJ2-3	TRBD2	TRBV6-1	CASSNRTSGRGSDTQYF	TGTGCCAGCAGTAATCGGACTAGCGGGAGGGGATCAGATACGCAGTATTTT
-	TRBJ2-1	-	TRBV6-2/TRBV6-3	CASTGQSYNEQFF	TGTGCCAGCACCGGACAGTCCTACAATGAGCAGTTCTTC
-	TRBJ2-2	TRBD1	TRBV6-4	CASRDRTNTGELFF	TGTGCCAGCCGGGACAGAACGAACACCGGGGAGCTGTTTTTT
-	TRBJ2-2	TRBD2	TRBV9	CASSETSLAFTGELFF	TGTGCCAGCAGCGAGACCTCACTAGCGTTCACCGGGGAGCTGTTTTTT
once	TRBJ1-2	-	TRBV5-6	CASSPPDFNGYTF	TGTGCCAGCAGCCCTCCAGACTTCAATGGCTACACCTTC
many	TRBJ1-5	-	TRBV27	CASRLLGGNQPQHF	TGTGCCAGCAGACTCCTTGGGGGCAATCAGCCCCAGCATTTT
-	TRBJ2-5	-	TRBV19	CASSTPARSGPGETQYF	TGTGCCAGTAGCACACCTGCCAGAAGCGGGCCAGGAGAGACCCAGTACTTC
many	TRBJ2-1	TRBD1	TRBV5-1	CASSRTGQGYNEQFF	TGCGCCAGCAGCAGGACGGGACAGGGATACAATGAGCAGTTCTTC
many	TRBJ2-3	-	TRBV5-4	CASSLFGGRGPQDTQYF	TGTGCCAGCAGCTTGTTTGGGGGCCGAGGACCACAAGATACGCAGTATTTT
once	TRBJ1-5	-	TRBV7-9	CASSLVAPGEGNQPQHF	TGTGCCAGCAGCTTAGTGGCGCCAGGGGAGGGCAATCAGCCCCAGCATTTT
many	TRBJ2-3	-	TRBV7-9	CASSPLRSGKSSDTQYF	TGTGCCAGCAGCCCCCTGAGGTCGGGCAAATCCTCCGATACGCAGTATTTT
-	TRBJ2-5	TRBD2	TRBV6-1	CASRTLAGGQETQYF	TGTGCCAGCAGAACTCTAGCGGGAGGTCAAGAGACCCAGTACTTC
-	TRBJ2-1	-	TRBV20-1	CSATQGGNEQFF	TGCAGTGCTACCCAGGGGGGTAATGAGCAGTTCTTC
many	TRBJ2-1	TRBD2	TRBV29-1	CSAIFRGTSGSLSYNEQFF	TGCAGCGCCATATTCCGCGGGACTAGCGGGAGCTTATCCTACAATGAGCAGTTCTTC
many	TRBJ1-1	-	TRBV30	CAWDAQGGTEAFF	TGTGCCTGGGACGCACAGGGAGGGACTGAAGCTTTCTTT
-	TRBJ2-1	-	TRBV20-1	CSARVRDLGSYNEQFF	TGCAGTGCTAGAGTTCGGGACCTGGGGTCCTACAATGAGCAGTTCTTC
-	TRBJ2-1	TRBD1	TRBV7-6	CASTPGGGNEQFF	TGTGCCAGCACCCCAGGGGGTGGTAATGAGCAGTTCTTC
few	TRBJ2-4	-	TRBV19	CASSHGTNFALAKNIQYF	TGTGCCAGTAGTCATGGCACCAACTTCGCTCTAGCCAAAAACATTCAGTACTTC
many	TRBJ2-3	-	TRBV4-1	CASSLSGSWGTDTQYF	TGTGCCAGCAGCCTCTCAGGGAGTTGGGGCACAGATACGCAGTATTTT
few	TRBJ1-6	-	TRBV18	CASSLKENSPLHF	TGTGCCAGCTCACTGAAGGAGAATTCACCCCTCCACTTT
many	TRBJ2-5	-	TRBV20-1	CSAPLVETQYF	TGCAGTGCTCCCCTAGTGGAGACCCAGTACTTC
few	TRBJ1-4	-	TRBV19	CASSMGGSNEKLFF	TGTGCCAGTAGTATGGGGGGTTCTAATGAAAAACTGTTTTTT
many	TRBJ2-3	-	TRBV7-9	CASSPRGSTQYF	TGTGCCAGCAGCCCCCGGGGTAGCACGCAGTATTTT